The present T cell receptor beta chain was sequenced within a study of blood T cell repertoires in COVID-19 (dated by TCRdb to about 2020). Some background on the complete study: The collaborator samples originated in the United States, Italy and Spain and spanned the acute and convalescent phases of COVID-19. The dataset comprised deeply sampled blood TCRbeta repertoires from subjects exposed to, actively infected with, or recovered from COVID-19. The repertoires were released in a freely available public database meant as a resource for research on the immune response to SARS-CoV-2. The material from the prospective study consisted of cDNA or gDNA derived from T cells, B-cell-depleted T cells, or PBMCs. Where available, HLA class I and class II types were obtained from metadata supplied by the sample provider rather than from assay-based typing. Sample metadata almost always included a de-identified subject ID, COVID-19 status, age in years and sex. The samples were drawn from two sources: the first 160 participants of the ongoing ImmuneRACE study, and 1,254 subjects contributed by 6 global collaborators. What the authors observed across the whole study: The quantity of clinical and demographic metadata differed by source and by participant and was supplied without curation.

TCRbeta CDR3 regions were amplified from genomic DNA by means of the immunoSEQ Assay, a bias-controlled multiplex PCR. Per the original workflow: The number of nucleated cells in each sample was estimated from the amplification of reference gene primers within the assay. To quantify the absolute abundance of each unique TCRbeta CDR3 rearrangement, sequence reads were collapsed and filtered. For each sample, productive Simpson clonality was calculated as the square root of Simpson's diversity index across productive rearrangements. TCRdb re-hosts the immuneACCESS table, in-frame sequences only. Its copies lack some clones; in the studies checked, an unresolved V gene accounts for under half of them, and the cause for the rest is not known. The V and J calls and clone size were taken over from that table, and D and trimming were inferred from the DNA. This sample comprises 82,000 or so clones, roughly 91% of them detected only once. The ten top clones hold 1.2% of the sample.

Compared with germline, V lacks 2 bases and J lacks 5 bases; bases without a gene match: 6. The CDR3 has 15 amino acids, counting the end cysteine and phenylalanine. The DNA shown is the 45-base CDR3, in frame from base 1. CDR1 and CDR2, per the germline V gene (reference sequence), are LGHDT and YNNKEL. A note on this clone: Its cognate antigen has yet to be identified. No much larger clone exists at a distance of one base, and base qualities are not known.

Participants in the prospective study were enrolled through a virtual design, were aged 18 to 89 years, and lived in about 25 United States geographic areas. In the prospective study, participants were assigned to cohorts based on the clinical history participants reported in a screening survey and a study questionnaire. In the prospective study, mobile phlebotomists collected whole blood, serum and a nasopharyngeal or oropharyngeal swab from each participant. Participants in the prospective study had the option to provide additional blood draws and questionnaires over a roughly 2-month period. Before DNA extraction, prospective study blood samples were shipped either frozen or at room temperature.

This TCR derives from a woman aged 50 to 65 with acute COVID-19. Sequencing input: PBMCs or T cells enriched from blood (not recorded which). In this chain, TRBV3-1 (or the pseudogene TRBV3-2) is recombined with TRBJ2-1, and TRBD2 matches 7 of the central bases. The nucleotides read TGTGCCAGCAGCCAATCGGCTAGCGGAAACAATGAGCAGTTCTTC. This translates into CASSQSASGNNEQFF.